The rows below give T cell receptor beta chains drawn from one sample of a study of T cells in Graves' hyperthyroidism and ophthalmopathy. TCRdb ran MiXCR on the multiplex PCR reads and lists one entry per CDR3 protein. This sample has 360,000 or so distinct CDR3 sequences; 15% to 20% occur once, and the top ten carry less than 20%. The material sequenced was blood. The receptors derive from a woman aged 40 to 49 with Graves' ophthalmopathy. Each CDR3 is given with its conserved first and last residue.

j_gene,v_gene,CDR3aa
TRBJ1-6,TRBV29-1,CSVGSGDNSPLHF
TRBJ2-7,TRBV20-1,CSASGRKYEQYF
TRBJ1-3,TRBV7-2,CASSLWPSSGNTIYF
TRBJ1-2,TRBV28,CASSLQPGKNYGYTF
TRBJ2-2,TRBV6-5,CASSYRGGPGELFF
TRBJ2-7,TRBV7-2,CASSLNRGAYEQYF
TRBJ2-7,TRBV28,CASRRTHPSYEQYF
TRBJ2-7,TRBV7-2,CASSSEGGVFYEQYF
TRBJ2-7,TRBV20-1,CSAPTSSSYEQYF
TRBJ1-1,TRBV14,CASSQRFGTGKTEAFF
TRBJ2-5,TRBV7-2,CASSLVSGWETQYF
TRBJ2-5,TRBV6-2/TRBV6-3,CASSLRGGQETQYF
TRBJ2-7,TRBV11-2,CASSPRGGSGRSEQYF
TRBJ2-2,TRBV28,CASSRTGTGGTGELFF
TRBJ1-2,TRBV10-3,CAIKGANYGYTF
TRBJ1-5,TRBV28,CASTRDSSNQPQHF
TRBJ2-5,TRBV6-5,CASSSTPGTRKETQYF
TRBJ2-7,TRBV28,CASRVQAGTEVPDEQYF
TRBJ2-7,TRBV28,CASRPMTASYEQYF
TRBJ2-6,TRBV28,CASSSGTGVSGANVLTF
TRBJ1-1,TRBV11-3,CASSNRSGNPEAFF
TRBJ2-2,TRBV28,CASKGTGDTGELFF
TRBJ1-2,TRBV7-9,CASSFGTPDGYTF
TRBJ2-7,TRBV20-1,CSARELGTARYEQYF
TRBJ1-1,TRBV19,CASGGNAEAFF
TRBJ2-7,TRBV20-1,CSARDPLAGRYEQYF
TRBJ2-5,TRBV28,CASERRVEETQYF
TRBJ2-1,TRBV6-5,CASSYHTRGEQFF
TRBJ2-7,TRBV6-1,CASSLRTNTVLPYEQYF
TRBJ1-5,TRBV7-8,CASSLGVTSIQSNQPQHF